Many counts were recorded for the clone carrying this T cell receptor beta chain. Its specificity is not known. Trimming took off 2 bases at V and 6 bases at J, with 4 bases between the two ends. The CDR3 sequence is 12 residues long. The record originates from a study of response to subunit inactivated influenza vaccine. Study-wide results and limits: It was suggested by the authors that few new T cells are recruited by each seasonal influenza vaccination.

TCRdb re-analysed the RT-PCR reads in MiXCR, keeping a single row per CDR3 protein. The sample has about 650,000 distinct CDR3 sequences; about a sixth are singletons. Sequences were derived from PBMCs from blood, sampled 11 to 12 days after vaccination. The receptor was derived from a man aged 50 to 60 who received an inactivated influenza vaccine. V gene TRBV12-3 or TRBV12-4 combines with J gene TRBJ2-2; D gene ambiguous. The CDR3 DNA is TGTGCCAGCAGTTTATTTCCCGGGGAGCTGTTTTTT. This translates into CASSLFPGELFF.